Presented here are 15 T cell receptor beta chains from one specimen sequenced in a study of regulatory T cells in long-lasting Graves disease. To make TCR beta libraries, researchers used iRepertoire HTBI primers and Arm-PCR of CDR3 regions. TCRdb independently ran MiXCR on the multiplex PCR reads; one entry per CDR3 protein. The sample shows 440,000 or so distinct CDR3 sequences, around 17% of them seen only once. Time point here: newly diagnosed GD, antithyroid drugs for less than 3 months. With RNA extracted from PBMCs as input, the TCR library was made. These data were likewise used in another study, on T cells in Graves' hyperthyroidism and ophthalmopathy.

Here the sequenced sample was peripheral blood mononuclear cells (PBMCs), taken at new diagnosis, from a patient treated with antithyroid drugs. Receptors were obtained from a woman aged 30 to 39 with Graves disease.

This clonotype has more than one count but fewer than ten. The genes are TRBV5-1 and TRBJ1-1; 8 bases align to TRBD1. V shed 3 bases and J 4 bases; nucleotides not matched to a gene: 5. The CDR3 has 14 amino acids. Germline CDR1 reads SGHRS; CDR2 reads YFSETQ. The CDR3 DNA follows: TGCGCCAGCAGCTCGTGGACAGGGAGCACTGAAGCTTTCTTT. This codes for CASSSWTGSTEAFF.

This clonotype appeared many times. For the CDR3, the DNA is TGTGCCAGCAGTTTATCGCCCGTGACGGGAAGAAATTACAATGAGCAGTTCTTC. Residues: CASSLSPVTGRNYNEQFF. The chain joins TRBV27 to TRBJ2-1; D might be TRBD2 (5 bases). This CDR3 contains 18 residues. Germline CDR1 and CDR2: MNHEY and SMNVEV (reference sequence). The ends were cut back, 0 bases at V and 4 bases at J, with 19 bases in the middle.

The V and J genes are TRBV2 and TRBJ2-2, with D perhaps matching TRBD1 or TRBD2 (5 bases each). Germline V lookup: CDR1 SNHLY, CDR2 FYNNEI. The CDR3 sequence is 14 residues long. Trimming cost V 7 bases and J 2 bases, with 11 bases left between them. The CDR3 DNA follows: TGTGCCAGCATGGAGGACAAAAACACCGGGGAGCTGTTTTTT. This sequence encodes CASMEDKNTGELFF.

In this sample, this clonotype turned up many times. This sequence joins TRBV28 and TRBJ1-6, with D tentatively TRBD1 (5 bases). V dropped 1 base and J dropped 10 bases, with 8 bases sitting between them. Germline CDR1 reads MDHEN; CDR2 reads SYDVKM. The CDR3 runs to 13 residues. CDR3 protein: CASSLFGDSPLHF. The DNA for the CDR3 is TGTGCCAGCAGTTTATTCGGGGACTCACCCCTCCACTTT.

With respect to this clonotype: One end of the junction is discordant with germline, which a read error may explain. The rearrangement links TRBV5-5 to TRBJ1-6; the D gene is possibly TRBD1 (6 bases). This CDR3 is built from 16 residues. Germline CDR1 SGHKS, CDR2 YYEKEE (reference sequence). CDR3: CASSSYRTAVNSPRHF. The CDR3 region has the DNA TGTGCCAGCAGCTCGTACCGGACAGCGGTAAATTCACCCCGCCACTTT.

This clonotype was seen at least ten times. The chain joins TRBV5-6 to TRBJ1-1, with a possible D match to TRBD1 (6 bases). Trimming left V 4 bases short and J 0 bases short, with 10 bases between. The CDR3 spans 14 residues. In germline, CDR1 is SGHDT, CDR2 YYEEEE. The CDR3 DNA follows: TGTGCCAGCAGCGCCGGGACATTGAACACTGAAGCTTTCTTT. This gives the protein CASSAGTLNTEAFF.

This clonotype was detected only a few times. V usage is TRBV7-9 and J usage is TRBJ2-2; D unclear. Trimming removed 4 bases from V and 14 bases from J, with 20 bases in between. Germline V gene sequence: CDR1 SEHNR, CDR2 FQNEAQ (reference sequence). This CDR3 has 14 residues. CDR3 loop: CASSSLTHVYSLFF. The CDR3 nucleotides are TGTGCCAGCAGCTCCTTGACCCACGTTTACTCACTGTTTTTT.

This chain connects TRBV12-3 or TRBV12-4 to TRBJ1-5, with D unclear. V was cut by 7 bases and J by 1 base, with 11 bases left in between. The CDR3 is made up of 14 amino acids. The CDR3 bases are TGTGCCAGCACCGTTACGGGGAGCAATCAGCCCCAGCATTTT. It translates to CASTVTGSNQPQHF.

This clonotype turned up a few times. The chain couples TRBV7-3 to TRBJ2-1; no firm D call. The CDR3 runs to 14 residues. The V end was cut by 3 bases, the J end by 9 bases, with 15 bases between. Germline lookup yields CDR1 SGHTA and CDR2 FQGTGA. DNA of the CDR3: TGTGCCAGCAGCTTCGGCCCCTCTGTCGGTGAGCAGTTCTTC. It codes for CASSFGPSVGEQFF.

This clonotype was counted at least ten times. In DNA form, the CDR3 reads TGCGCCAGCAGCTTGGGCGGGACTAGCACAGATACGCAGTATTTT. Translated: CASSLGGTSTDTQYF. The rearrangement links TRBV5-1 to TRBJ2-3, with D possibly TRBD2 on 6 matching bases. From germline, CDR1 is SGHRS and CDR2 YFSETQ. CDR3 length equals 15 residues. Trimming removed 0 bases from V and 0 bases from J, with 8 bases in between. Filled out from reference TRBV5-1 and TRBJ2-3, the complete variable domain reads KAGVTQTPRYLIKTRGQQVTLSCSPISGHRSVSWYQQTPGQGLQFLFEYFSETQRNKGNFPGRFSGRQFSNSRSEMNVSTLELGDSALYLCASSLGGTSTDTQYFGPGTRLTVL.

This clonotype was seen a handful of times. The J gene is TRBJ1-1, the V gene TRBV4-1; no clear D gene. CDR3 length: 13 amino acids. Germline V gene data show CDR1 as MGHRA and CDR2 as YSYEKL. V was pared by 7 bases and J by 3 bases, with 12 bases between. CDR3 amino acids: CASTRFRDTEAFF. The CDR3 DNA reads TGCGCCAGCACAAGGTTTAGAGACACTGAAGCTTTCTTT.

This sequence joins TRBV12-3 or TRBV12-4 and TRBJ1-5, with TRBD1 matching 10 bases. Trimming took 3 bases from V and 5 from J; bases not matched to a gene: 4. The CDR3 has 15 amino acids. CDR3 sequence: CASSLDRGYDQPQHF. The CDR3 nucleotides are TGTGCCAGCAGTTTGGACAGGGGGTACGATCAGCCCCAGCATTTT.

The chain is built from TRBV29-1 and TRBJ2-1; 9 bases line up with TRBD2. Germline trimming cut 6 bases from V and 5 bases from J; bases unmatched to any gene: 11. The CDR3 covers 15 residues. Germline loops: CDR1 SQVTM, CDR2 ANQGSEA. The CDR3 nucleotides read TGCAGCGTACCCCATAGCGGGAGTCCCCACAATGAGCAGTTCTTC. Translation gives CSVPHSGSPHNEQFF.

As concerns this clonotype: With a much larger clone just one base away, this may be a read error. The V call is TRBV6-2 or TRBV6-3, the J call TRBJ2-1; D is ambiguous. Looked up from germline, CDR1 is MNHEY and CDR2 is SVGEGT. The CDR3 is 15 amino acids. V shed 4 bases and J shed 5 bases, with 15 bases lying between them. CDR3 sequence: CASSSELRKDNEQFF. The CDR3 DNA sequence: TGTGCCAGCAGTTCGGAACTACGAAAAGACAATGAGCAGTTCTTC.

This clonotype was observed once. A read error may be the cause here, since a much bigger clone is one base away. The J gene is TRBJ2-7, the V gene TRBV6-5, with D maybe TRBD2 (5 bases). The germline V gene encodes CDR1 MNHEY and CDR2 SVGAGI. CDR3 length: 14 residues. DNA for the CDR3: TGTGCCAGCAGATACATCGGGAAATCCTACGAGCAGCACTTC. It codes for CASRYIGKSYEQHF.